The 8 T cell receptor beta chains presented below share a single source sample, sequenced in a study of blood T cell repertoires in COVID-19. The assay was immunoSEQ multiplex PCR, and TCRdb's table has in-frame clones only and misses some. The sample records over 200,000 clones, more than 75% being singletons. The sample was peripheral blood. The receptors shown here come from a woman between 40 and 50 years old who had recovered from COVID-19.

This chain joins TRBV11-2 and TRBJ2-3; D call uncertain. Germline-derived CDR1 and CDR2 are SGHAT and FQNNGV. The CDR3 contains 15 residues. V was pared by 5 bases and J by 1 base, with 13 bases between. The DNA for the CDR3 is TGTGCCAGCAGCACCACCCCCCGGGGCACAGATACGCAGTATTTT. This codes for CASSTTPRGTDTQYF.

V is TRBV7-8 and J is TRBJ1-4; 8 nucleotides match TRBD1. V dropped 5 bases and J dropped 4; count of bases not matched to a gene: 6. The CDR3 is made up of 15 amino acids. CDR1 is SGHVS and CDR2 is FQNEAQ in the germline V gene. The CDR3 protein is CASSRGTGHNEKLFF. The CDR3 nucleotides are TGTGCCAGCAGCCGAGGGACAGGCCATAATGAAAAACTGTTTTTT.

The chain is built from TRBV4-3 and TRBJ1-2, with D possibly TRBD1 on 6 matching bases. With 4 bases removed from V and 5 bases from J, the gap between germline ends came to 14 bases. Germline CDR1 is LGHNA and CDR2 is YSLEER. The CDR3 consists of 14 residues. Written as DNA, the CDR3 is TGCGCCAGCAGCCCGGTAGGACAGCCTTATGGCTACACCTTC. Its protein product is CASSPVGQPYGYTF.

The genes are TRBV27 and TRBJ2-2, with D perhaps TRBD2 (5 bases). This CDR3 region has 14 residues. V dropped 6 bases and J dropped 0 bases, with 8 bases sitting between them. Germline-derived CDR1 and CDR2 are MNHEY and SMNVEV (reference sequence). DNA for the CDR3: TGTGCCAGCAGCAGCGGCCCGAACACCGGGGAGCTGTTTTTT. This gives the protein CASSSGPNTGELFF.

This clone occurred once. This chain connects TRBV6-5 to TRBJ1-3; 7 bases are shared with TRBD1. Germline CDR1 is MNHEY and CDR2 is SVGAGI. After removal of 2 bases from V and 9 bases from J, the junction contained 1 base not matched to a gene. This CDR3 region has 12 residues. DNA of the CDR3: TGTGCCAGCAGTTACCCAGGGGGCACCATATATTTT. Amino acids: CASSYPGGTIYF.

The gene calls are TRBV28 and TRBJ2-7, with D perhaps matching TRBD2 (6 bases). Trimming stripped 7 bases from V and 3 bases from J, with 19 bases between. CDR3 size: 15 residues. Germline lookup yields CDR1 MDHEN and CDR2 SYDVKM. The CDR3 DNA reads as TGTGCCAGCACCTCCCTCGGGGGTCAGGACTACGAGCAGTACTTC. It specifies CASTSLGGQDYEQYF. The whole variable domain, remainder taken from reference TRBV28 and TRBJ2-7, is DVKVTQSSRYLVKRTGEKVFLECVQDMDHENMFWYRQDPGLGLRLIYFSYDVKMKEKGDIPEGYSVSREKKERFSLILESASTNQTSMYLCASTSLGGQDYEQYFGPGTRLTVT.

This clone was recorded only once. This sequence joins TRBV27 and TRBJ2-5, with 9 nucleotides matching TRBD2. This CDR3 spans 18 amino acids. Losses at the gene ends were 2 bases for V and 0 bases for J; bases not matched to a gene: 10. Germline V lookup: CDR1 MNHEY, CDR2 SMNVEV (reference sequence). CDR3 DNA sequence: TGTGCCAGCAGTTTACGGGGGACTAGCCGATCGTACCAAGAGACCCAGTACTTC. This translates into CASSLRGTSRSYQETQYF.

In nucleotides, the CDR3 is TGTGCCAGCAGCCCCCCAACAGGGAACACTGAAGCTTTCTTT. Protein product: CASSPPTGNTEAFF. The chain couples TRBV6-5 to TRBJ1-1; the D gene is possibly TRBD1 (5 bases). Germline CDR1 MNHEY, CDR2 SVGAGI. Deletions cut 6 bases from V and 1 base from J, with 12 bases between. The CDR3 spans 14 residues.